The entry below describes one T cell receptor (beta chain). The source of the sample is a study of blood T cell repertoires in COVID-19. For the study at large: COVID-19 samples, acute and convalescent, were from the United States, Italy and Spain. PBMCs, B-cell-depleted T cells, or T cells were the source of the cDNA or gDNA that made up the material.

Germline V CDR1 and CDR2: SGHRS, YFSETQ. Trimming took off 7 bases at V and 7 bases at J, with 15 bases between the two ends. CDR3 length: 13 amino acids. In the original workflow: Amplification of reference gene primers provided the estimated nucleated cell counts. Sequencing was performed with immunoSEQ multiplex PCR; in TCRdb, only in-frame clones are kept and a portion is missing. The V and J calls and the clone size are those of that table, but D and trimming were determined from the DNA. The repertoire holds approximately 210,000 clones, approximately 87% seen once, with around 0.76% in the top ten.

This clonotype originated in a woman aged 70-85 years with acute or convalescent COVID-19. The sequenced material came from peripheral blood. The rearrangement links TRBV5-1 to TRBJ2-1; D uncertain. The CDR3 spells CASQSLVGNEQFF. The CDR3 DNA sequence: TGCGCCAGCCAATCTCTTGTCGGTAATGAGCAGTTCTTC.